The 8 T cell receptor beta chains in this list originate from one sample, sequenced in a study of blood T cell repertoires in COVID-19. TCRdb's copy holds only in-frame clones and misses some; the assay was immunoSEQ multiplex PCR. Among 200,000 to 250,000 clones listed, 70% to 90% were seen once. Input material: PBMCs or T cells enriched from blood (not recorded which). These receptors all come from a woman aged 45-65 years in a cohort exposed to, infected with or recovered from COVID-19 (not recorded which).

This sequence joins TRBV9 and TRBJ1-4; no definite D call. Per germline, CDR1 SGDLS and CDR2 YYNGEE. The CDR3 sequence is 14 residues long. Trimming stripped 5 bases from V and 0 bases from J, with 8 bases between. DNA for the CDR3: TGTGCCAGCAGTCCTCTTTCAACTAATGAAAAACTGTTTTTT. Residues: CASSPLSTNEKLFF.

The rearrangement joins TRBV18 to TRBJ1-1, with TRBD1 matching over 7 bases. The CDR3 spans 15 residues. CDR1 is KGHSH and CDR2 is LQKENI in the germline V gene. V was pared by 2 bases and J by 7 bases, with 10 bases of the junction left unmatched. Here the CDR3 DNA reads TGTGCCAGCTCACCAGTTCCCCAGGGGGGACTTGAAGCTTTCTTT. Protein: CASSPVPQGGLEAFF.

This chain connects TRBV5-4 to TRBJ2-7, with TRBD2 identical over 10 bases. The CDR3 consists of 17 residues. Germline lookup yields CDR1 SGHNT and CDR2 YYREEE (reference sequence). With 0 bases clipped from V and 2 bases from J, the junction kept 8 bases outside the gene matches. The CDR3 DNA reads as TGTGCCAGCAGCTTGGGAATAGCGGGGGGCCTTCCCTACGAGCAGTACTTC. The encoded protein is CASSLGIAGGLPYEQYF.

V is TRBV29-1 and J is TRBJ2-5, with 8 bases aligning to TRBD1. V shed 6 bases and J 2 bases; nucleotides not matched to a gene: 2. The germline V gene encodes CDR1 SQVTM and CDR2 ANQGSEA. The CDR3 runs 12 residues. The CDR3 here is CSVGTGQETQYF. In nucleotides, the CDR3 is TGCAGCGTGGGGACAGGACAAGAGACCCAGTACTTC.

As DNA, the CDR3 is TGCGCCAGCAGCATAGGGACAGCTGGAAACACCATATATTTT. This translates into CASSIGTAGNTIYF. J is TRBJ1-3 and V is TRBV5-1; 7 bases align to TRBD1. Germline V CDR1 and CDR2: SGHRS, YFSETQ. After removal of 4 bases from V and 2 bases from J, the junction contained 3 bases not matched to a gene. The CDR3 totals 14 residues.

This chain joins TRBV18 and TRBJ1-4; weak D call: TRBD1 (6 bases). The CDR3 runs to 14 residues. The germline V gene encodes CDR1 KGHSH and CDR2 LQKENI. The ends were cut back, 4 bases at V and 4 bases at J, with 10 bases in the middle. The CDR3 DNA sequence: TGTGCCAGCTCACGGTACAGGGATAATGAAAAACTGTTTTTT. Protein sequence: CASSRYRDNEKLFF.

The rearrangement uses TRBV6-5 and TRBJ1-3; D is ambiguous. Germline CDR1 reads MNHEY; CDR2 reads SVGAGI. Trimming took off 8 bases at V and 0 bases at J, with 5 bases between the two ends. This CDR3 is 12 amino acids long. The CDR3 DNA follows: TGTGCCAGCGGAGGCTCTGGAAACACCATATATTTT. It yields the protein CASGGSGNTIYF.

This chain uses TRBV18 with TRBJ1-2, with D hard to call. Germline assignment: CDR1 KGHSH and CDR2 LQKENI. The CDR3 extends over 14 amino acids. Trimming cost V 3 bases and J 7 bases, with 15 bases left between them. The CDR3 region is CASSPREKLGGYTF. The DNA for the CDR3 is TGTGCCAGCTCACCTCGGGAGAAGCTAGGTGGCTACACCTTC.